This T cell receptor (beta chain) was captured by sequencing in a study of blood T cell repertoires in COVID-19. CDR1 is MDHEN and CDR2 is SYDVKM in the germline V gene. CDR3 length: 17 amino acids. V was shortened by 5 bases and J by 1 base, with 20 bases between the two germline ends. Authors' data handling: Amplification of reference gene primers provided the estimated nucleated cell counts. The method was immunoSEQ multiplex PCR; TCRdb's version includes in-frame clones alone and lacks a portion of them. For V, J and clone size, that table is used; D and trimming come from the DNA. The data contain 330,000 or so clones, approximately 90% of them singletons.

V usage is TRBV28 and J usage is TRBJ1-2; D unresolved. The clonotype comes from a woman between 55 and 75 years old with COVID-19, enrolled during active disease. The source material was peripheral blood. CDR3 protein: CASSDPGYSAGNYGYTF. Written as DNA, the CDR3 is TGTGCCAGCAGTGACCCGGGATACAGCGCGGGTAACTATGGCTACACCTTC.